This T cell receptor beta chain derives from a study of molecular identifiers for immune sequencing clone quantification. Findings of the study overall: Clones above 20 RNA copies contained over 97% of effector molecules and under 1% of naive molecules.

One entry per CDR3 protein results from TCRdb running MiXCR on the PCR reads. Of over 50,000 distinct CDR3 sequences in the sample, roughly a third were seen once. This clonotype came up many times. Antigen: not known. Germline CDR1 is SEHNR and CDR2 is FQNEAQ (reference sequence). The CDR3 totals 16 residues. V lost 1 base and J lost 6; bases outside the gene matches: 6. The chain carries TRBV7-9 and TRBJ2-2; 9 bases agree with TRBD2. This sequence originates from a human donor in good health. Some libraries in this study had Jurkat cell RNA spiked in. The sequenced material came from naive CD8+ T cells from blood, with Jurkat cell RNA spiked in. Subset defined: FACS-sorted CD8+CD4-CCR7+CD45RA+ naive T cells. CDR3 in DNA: TGTGCCAGCAGCTTAGGAACTAGCGGGTCTTCCGGGGAGCTGTTTTTT. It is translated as CASSLGTSGSSGELFF.